This passage covers 18 T cell receptor beta chains from one sample sequenced in a study of T-cell memory formation after mild COVID-19. TCRdb re-called the 5' RACE reads with MiXCR, one entry per CDR3 protein. The sample has hundreds of thousands of distinct CDR3 sequences; around 21% are singletons. Sequencing input: PBMCs or a T cell subset sorted from them (not recorded which). The receptor set was obtained from an adult woman who had mild COVID-19 (a few samples of this study predate the infection). Cell type and time point are not known.

This clonotype was detected only a few times. V and J are TRBV7-2 and TRBJ2-2; D is tentatively TRBD1 or TRBD2 (5 bases each). Germline assignment: CDR1 SGHTA and CDR2 FQGNSA. The CDR3 runs to 16 residues. V lost 3 bases, J lost 1 base, and 12 bases lay in between. The CDR3 DNA sequence: TGTGCCAGCAGCTTTACCGGGACGGTGAACACCGGGGAGCTGTTTTTT. Residues: CASSFTGTVNTGELFF.

The chain is built from TRBV6-2 or TRBV6-3 and TRBJ2-2, with 8 bases identical to TRBD1. Germline V CDR1 and CDR2: MNHEY, SVGEGT. With 7 bases clipped from V and 5 bases from J, the junction kept 6 bases outside the gene matches. The CDR3 has 14 amino acids. The CDR3 DNA follows: TGTGCCAGCACCTGGACAGGGAATACCGGGGAGCTGTTTTTT. It translates to CASTWTGNTGELFF.

The V gene is TRBV7-3, the J gene TRBJ2-2; no clear D. Trimming shortened V by 1 base and J by 7 bases, and 10 bases separated the two germline ends. Per the germline V gene, CDR1 is SGHTA and CDR2 is FQGTGA. There are 14 residues in the CDR3. CDR3: CASSLRPGIGELFF. The CDR3 DNA reads as TGTGCCAGCAGCTTAAGGCCGGGTATCGGGGAGCTGTTTTTT. Drawing the rest from reference TRBV7-3 and TRBJ2-2, the complete variable domain is GAGVSQTPSNKVTEKGKYVELRCDPISGHTALYWYRQSLGQGPEFLIYFQGTGAADDSGLPNDRFFAVRPEGSVSTLKIQRTERGDSAVYLCASSLRPGIGELFFGEGSRLTVL.

V and J are TRBV7-9 and TRBJ1-3; TRBD1 might be the D (6 bases). The CDR3 runs 14 residues. Trimming cost V 5 bases and J 2 bases, with 10 bases left between them. Germline V CDR1 and CDR2: SEHNR, FQNEAQ (reference sequence). This CDR3 reads CASSRGGTGNTIYF. Written as DNA, the CDR3 is TGTGCCAGCAGCCGAGGGGGGACTGGAAACACCATATATTTT.

This clonotype was counted between two and nine times. The gene calls are TRBV7-9 and TRBJ2-5; D may be TRBD2 (6 bases). CDR1 is SEHNR and CDR2 is FQNEAQ in the germline V gene (reference sequence). This CDR3 contains 14 residues. Trimming took off 2 bases at V and 5 bases at J, with 12 bases between the two ends. The CDR3 DNA reads as TGTGCCAGCAGCTTAAAAGGGAGGCTGGAGACCCAGTACTTC. This codes for CASSLKGRLETQYF.

This clonotype has only a few counts. The chain links TRBV7-6 to TRBJ1-6; D unresolved. Trimming removed 5 bases from V and 7 bases from J, with 9 bases in between. Germline CDR1 SGHVS, CDR2 FNYEAQ. The CDR3 loop spans 13 amino acids. Here the CDR3 DNA reads TGTGCCAGCAGCCCTTCAGTAAATTCACCCCTCCACTTT. Translation: CASSPSVNSPLHF. Looking up the rest from reference TRBV7-6 and TRBJ1-6 gives the full variable domain: GAGVSQSPRYKVTKRGQDVALRCDPISGHVSLYWYRQALGQGPEFLTYFNYEAQQDKSGLPNDRFSAERPEGSISTLTIQRTEQRDSAMYRCASSPSVNSPLHFGNGTRLTVT.

The V call is TRBV20-1, the J call TRBJ1-2; D is ambiguous. Germline-derived CDR1 and CDR2 are DFQATT and SNEGSKA (reference sequence). The CDR3 extends over 11 amino acids. The V gene lost 0 bases and the J gene lost 6 bases, with 5 bases spanning the gap. In DNA, the CDR3 is TGCAGTGCTAGAGAGGTGGATGGCTACACCTTC. Encoded protein: CSAREVDGYTF.

This clonotype was observed at least ten times. The chain combines TRBV20-1 with TRBJ1-1; D ambiguous. Trimming removed 0 bases at V and 0 bases at J, with 11 bases between. Germline loops: CDR1 DFQATT, CDR2 SNEGSKA (reference sequence). CDR3 length: 15 amino acids. CDR3 protein: CSARDYRRLNTEAFF. The CDR3 DNA reads TGCAGTGCTAGAGATTACCGGAGATTGAACACTGAAGCTTTCTTT.

This clonotype was observed a few times. The chain uses TRBV15 and TRBJ2-5; TRBD2 matches 9 bases. The CDR3 loop spans 16 amino acids. J gave up 2 bases and V 5 bases, and 9 bases lay outside the gene matches. Germline V gives CDR1 LNHNV, CDR2 YYDKDF (reference sequence). The CDR3 loop reads CATSRSSGSEQETQYF. Here the CDR3 DNA reads TGTGCCACCAGCCGAAGTAGCGGGAGTGAACAAGAGACCCAGTACTTC.

Only a few counts were recorded for this clonotype. V gene TRBV7-2 combines with J gene TRBJ2-1, with 11 bases fitting TRBD2. Germline CDR1 SGHTA, CDR2 FQGNSA. Trimming at V came to 5 bases and at J to 4 bases, leaving 7 bases not matched to a gene. The CDR3 runs 16 residues. This CDR3 reads CASSPAGTSGYNEQFF. The CDR3 coding sequence is TGTGCCAGCAGCCCGGCCGGGACTAGCGGTTACAATGAGCAGTTCTTC.

CDR3 DNA: TGCAGTGGCGGCGAAGAAGCAGATACGCAGTATTTT. This translates into CSGGEEADTQYF. The chain has TRBV20-1 and TRBJ2-3; D not certain. The CDR3 has 12 amino acids. Germline-derived CDR1 and CDR2 are DFQATT and SNEGSKA (reference sequence). V was trimmed by 7 bases and J by 4 bases, leaving 12 bases between them.

This clonotype was seen a handful of times. The CDR3 DNA is TGTGCCAGCAGCCCATGGGGGGCGGCAGTTAGCAATCAGCCCCAGCATTTT. This gives the protein CASSPWGAAVSNQPQHF. The chain uses TRBV5-5 and TRBJ1-5, with a tentative D call TRBD1 (6 bases). Germline assignment: CDR1 SGHKS and CDR2 YYEKEE (reference sequence). V was pared by 4 bases and J by 0 bases, with 17 bases between. The CDR3 consists of 17 residues.

V usage is TRBV9 and J usage is TRBJ2-3; D may correspond to TRBD1 or TRBD2 (5 bases each). CDR3 length: 16 residues. The V end was cut by 4 bases, the J end by 6 bases, with 21 bases between. Germline CDR1 SGDLS, CDR2 YYNGEE. CDR3 residues: CASSSAGLAMKDTQYF. CDR3 coding DNA: TGTGCCAGCAGCTCAGCAGGGCTAGCCATGAAGGATACGCAGTATTTT.

This clonotype was observed a few times. CDR3 loop: CASSPADGGPLHF. The CDR3 nucleotides are TGTGCCAGCAGTCCCGCGGACGGTGGACCCCTCCACTTT. This rearrangement joins TRBV27 to TRBJ1-6; unclear D gene. Germline loops: CDR1 MNHEY, CDR2 SMNVEV (reference sequence). The germline V and J ends were trimmed by 5 bases and 12 bases, with 14 bases remaining between them. This CDR3 spans 13 amino acids.

J is TRBJ2-2 and V is TRBV23-1, with 7 positions matching TRBD1. TRBV23-1 is an ORF for which the function is uncertain. The CDR3 is 15 residues long. After removal of 6 bases from V and 2 bases from J, the junction contained 6 bases not matched to a gene. In DNA, the CDR3 is TGCGCCAGCAGGACGACAGGGATCAACACCGGGGAGCTGTTTTTT. It encodes CASRTTGINTGELFF.

The rearrangement joins TRBV5-1 to TRBJ2-3; 8 bases match TRBD1. The germline V gene has CDR1 SGHRS and CDR2 YFSETQ. The CDR3 spans 15 residues. V lost 3 bases and J lost 2; bases outside the gene matches: 5. The CDR3 nucleotides are TGCGCCAGCAGCTCCACAGGGGGACCCACAGATACGCAGTATTTT. It yields the protein CASSSTGGPTDTQYF.

This rearrangement joins TRBV7-8 to TRBJ2-7; D might be TRBD2 (5 bases). Germline V gene sequence: CDR1 SGHVS, CDR2 FQNEAQ. The CDR3 is 13 residues long. Trimming cost V 5 bases and J 4 bases, with 12 bases left between them. The CDR3: CASSHAGMYEQYF. Written as DNA, the CDR3 is TGTGCCAGCAGCCACGCCGGGATGTACGAGCAGTACTTC.

This chain links TRBV6-2 or TRBV6-3 with TRBJ2-7, with 12 bases aligning to TRBD2. The ends lost 6 bases at V and 1 base at J; junction bases unmatched: 7. The CDR3 is made up of 16 amino acids. Germline V CDR1 and CDR2: MNHEY, SVGEGT. CDR3 loop: CASRDSGTSGSYEQYF. The CDR3 DNA is TGTGCCAGCAGGGACTCCGGGACTAGCGGGTCCTACGAGCAGTACTTC.